This T cell receptor (beta chain) was identified in a study of blood T cell repertoires in COVID-19 (TCRdb year 2020). In the study overall: Samples from collaborators originated in the United States, Italy and Spain and spanned both the acute and convalescent phases of COVID-19. The prospective study material was composed of cDNA or gDNA derived from T cells, B-cell-depleted T cells, or PBMCs. The dataset comprised deeply sampled blood TCRbeta repertoires from subjects exposed to, actively infected with, or recovered from COVID-19. The repertoires were released in a freely available public database intended as a resource for research on the immune response to SARS-CoV-2. The samples were drawn from two sources: the first 160 participants of the ongoing ImmuneRACE study, and 950 to 1,500 subjects contributed by 6 global collaborators. A de-identified subject ID, COVID-19 status, age in years and sex were almost always included in the sample metadata. Where HLA class I and class II types were available, the types were taken from metadata supplied by the sample provider, not from assay-based typing. Broader findings and caveats from the paper: How much clinical and demographic metadata was included differed by source and by participant, and the metadata was provided uncurated.

Per the germline V gene, MGHRA is the CDR1 and YSYEKL is the CDR2. Reading from cysteine to phenylalanine, the CDR3 counts 12 amino acids. The read is trimmed to its CDR3 DNA, 36 bases read in frame from base 1. V has 8 bases trimmed and J has 4 bases trimmed; junction bases matching no gene number 3. In the case of this clone: What antigen it recognizes has not been identified. There are no base qualities to consult, and no much larger clone falls within one base.

Each collaborating institution followed its own protocols to collect whole blood in K2EDTA tubes. Collaborator samples were shipped for TCRbeta analysis as frozen whole blood, isolated PBMCs, or DNA extracted from either sample type. TCRbeta CDR3 regions were amplified from genomic DNA using the immunoSEQ Assay, a bias-controlled multiplex PCR. Per the source publication's procedure: Nucleated cell counts per sample were estimated from amplification of reference gene primers within the assay. To quantify the absolute abundance of each unique TCRbeta CDR3 rearrangement, sequence reads were collapsed and filtered. For each sample, productive Simpson clonality was calculated as the square root of Simpson's diversity index across productive rearrangements. In its TCRdb copy, this immuneACCESS table keeps in-frame sequences only and misses some clones. Where compared with another copy, unresolved V genes explain less than half of these, and the others have no known cause. V, J and clone size derive from that table, while D and trimming were established from the DNA sequence. The sample table lists 150,000 to 190,000 clones, more than 65% of them with a count of one. Of the sample, approximately 9.4% falls within the top ten clones.

Source material: peripheral blood. The source is a woman between 50 and 59 years old with acute or convalescent COVID-19. The chain uses TRBV4-1 and TRBJ1-1; 8 of the junction bases match TRBD1. This receptor has the CDR3 CASRGQGTEAFF. The nucleotide sequence is given as TGCGCCAGCCGCGGACAGGGCACTGAAGCTTTCTTT.